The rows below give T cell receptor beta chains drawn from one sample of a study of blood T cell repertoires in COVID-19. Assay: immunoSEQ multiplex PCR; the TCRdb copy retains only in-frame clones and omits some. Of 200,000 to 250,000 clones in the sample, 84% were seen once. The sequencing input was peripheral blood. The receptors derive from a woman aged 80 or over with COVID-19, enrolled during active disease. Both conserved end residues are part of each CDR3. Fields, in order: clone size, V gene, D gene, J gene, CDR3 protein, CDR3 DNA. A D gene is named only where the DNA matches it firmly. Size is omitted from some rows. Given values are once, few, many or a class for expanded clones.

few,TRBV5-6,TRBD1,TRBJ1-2,CASSSQGAYGYTF,TGTGCCAGCAGCTCACAGGGGGCCTATGGCTACACCTTC
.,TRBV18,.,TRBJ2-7,CASSQSSGVEQYF,TGTGCCAGCTCGCAAAGTTCCGGGGTCGAGCAGTACTTC
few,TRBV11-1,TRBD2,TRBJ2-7,CASSLLTSGDAYEQYF,TGTGCCAGCAGCCTCCTAACTAGCGGAGACGCCTACGAGCAGTACTTC
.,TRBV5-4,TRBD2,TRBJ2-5,CASSPGGLGKETQYF,TGTGCCAGCAGCCCGGGGGGGCTAGGGAAGGAGACCCAGTACTTC
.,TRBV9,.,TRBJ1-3,CASSVGRGQPGNTIYF,TGTGCCAGCAGCGTAGGCCGTGGACAGCCTGGAAACACCATATATTTT
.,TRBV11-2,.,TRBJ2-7,CASSLGAHFTYEQYF,TGTGCCAGCAGCTTGGGGGCACATTTTACCTACGAGCAGTACTTC
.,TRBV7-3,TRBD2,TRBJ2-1,CASSPIAGSSYNEQFF,TGTGCCAGCAGCCCGATAGCGGGGAGCTCCTACAATGAGCAGTTCTTC
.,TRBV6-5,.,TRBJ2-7,CASSYPQKPYEQYF,TGTGCCAGCAGTTATCCTCAGAAACCCTACGAGCAGTACTTC
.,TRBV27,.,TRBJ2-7,CASSPVRGGRSYEQYF,TGTGCCAGCAGTCCTGTGAGGGGGGGGCGGTCCTACGAGCAGTACTTC
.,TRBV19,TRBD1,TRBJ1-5,CASNPTGLGNQPQHF,TGTGCCAGTAACCCGACAGGGTTAGGCAATCAGCCCCAGCATTTT
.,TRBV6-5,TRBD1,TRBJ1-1,CASIRDRLYTEAFF,TGTGCCAGCATTAGGGACAGGTTGTACACTGAAGCTTTCTTT
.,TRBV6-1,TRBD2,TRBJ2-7,CASSGRVAGGRYEQYF,TGTGCCAGCAGTGGTAGAGTAGCGGGAGGACGCTACGAGCAGTACTTC
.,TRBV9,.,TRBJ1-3,CASSVGGNSGNTIYF,TGTGCCAGCAGCGTAGGCGGTAACTCTGGAAACACCATATATTTT
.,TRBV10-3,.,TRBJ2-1,CAITAGGNNEQFF,TGTGCCATCACGGCGGGTGGAAACAATGAGCAGTTCTTC
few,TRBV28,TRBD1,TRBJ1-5,CASSPRQGGQPQHF,TGTGCCAGCAGCCCACGACAGGGCGGACAGCCCCAGCATTTT
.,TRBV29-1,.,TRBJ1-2,CSVEVGTDYGYTF,TGCAGCGTTGAAGTGGGGACTGACTATGGCTACACCTTC